Below are 10 T cell receptor beta chains sequenced from a single sample in a study of cytomegalovirus exposure and HLA in healthy donors. PCR employed 60 Vbeta and 13 Jbeta primers. Sequenced by immunoSEQ multiplex PCR; TCRdb stores in-frame clones only, minus some. There are approximately 190,000 clones in the sample; approximately 79% occur only once, and more than 6% lies in the top ten. The specimen sequenced was PBMCs. The receptors originated from a man between 40 and 49 years old in good health and CMV-seropositive.

This clone came up once. V and J are TRBV7-9 and TRBJ1-4; D not certain. Trimming shortened V by 4 bases and J by 6 bases, and 12 bases separated the two germline ends. CDR3 length: 14 amino acids. CDR1 SEHNR and CDR2 FQNEAQ come from the germline V gene (reference sequence). The CDR3 region has the DNA TGTGCCAGCAGCTCTCCCGACTTTTATGAAAAACTGTTTTTT. This sequence encodes CASSSPDFYEKLFF.

This clone showed up just a few times. The chain uses TRBV4-3 and TRBJ1-4; weak D call: TRBD1 (5 bases). This CDR3 is built from 15 residues. In germline, CDR1 is LGHNA, CDR2 YSLEER. V was cut by 0 bases and J by 6 bases, with 11 bases left in between. The CDR3 DNA is TGCGCCAGCAGCCAAGATCCCGCAGGGCATGAAAAACTGTTTTTT. This translates into CASSQDPAGHEKLFF.

The V and J genes are TRBV5-4 and TRBJ2-5; 10 nucleotides align to TRBD1. Per germline, CDR1 SGHNT and CDR2 YYREEE (reference sequence). The V and J ends lost 2 bases and 4 bases, in that order; junction bases with no gene match: 5. CDR3 length: 15 residues. CDR3 DNA sequence: TGTGCCAGCAGCTTTCCCGGGACAGGGGCAGAGACCCAGTACTTC. Protein: CASSFPGTGAETQYF.

This chain joins TRBV18 and TRBJ2-3; 9 nucleotides line up with TRBD2. The CDR3 contains 16 residues. The germline V gene encodes CDR1 KGHSH and CDR2 LQKENI. After removal of 6 bases from V and 4 bases from J, the junction contained 11 bases not matched to a gene. CDR3 loop: CASSPRLSGGPDTQYF. CDR3 bases: TGTGCCAGCTCCCCCCGGTTAAGCGGGGGGCCAGATACGCAGTATTTT.

The chain has TRBV7-6 and TRBJ2-2; TRBD2 is a possible D gene (7 bases). CDR3 length equals 16 residues. Trimming took 1 base from V and 0 from J, leaving 9 bases between them. The germline gives CDR1 SGHVS, CDR2 FNYEAQ. CDR3: CASSLGGGSNTGELFF. Here the CDR3 DNA reads TGTGCCAGCAGCTTAGGGGGGGGCTCGAACACCGGGGAGCTGTTTTTT. Looking up the rest from reference TRBV7-6 and TRBJ2-2 gives the full variable domain: GAGVSQSPRYKVTKRGQDVALRCDPISGHVSLYWYRQALGQGPEFLTYFNYEAQQDKSGLPNDRFSAERPEGSISTLTIQRTEQRDSAMYRCASSLGGGSNTGELFFGEGSRLTVL.

The DNA of the CDR3 is TGTGCCAGGCGATACAGGGTCCGGGTCAACACCATATATTTT. It specifies CARRYRVRVNTIYF. This sequence joins TRBV19 and TRBJ1-3, with a possible D match to TRBD1 (6 bases). Trimming removed 9 bases from V and 7 bases from J, with 19 bases in between. Germline lookup yields CDR1 LNHDA and CDR2 SQIVND (reference sequence). This CDR3 is 14 amino acids long.

This clone was recorded once. J is TRBJ1-2 and V is TRBV6-6; 10 positions match TRBD1. V shed 6 bases, J shed 4 bases, and the junction held 8 bases outside the gene matches. Germline lookup yields CDR1 MNHNY and CDR2 SVGAGI (reference sequence). The CDR3 consists of 15 residues. The CDR3: CASRNDRGRAYGYTF. For the CDR3, the DNA is TGTGCCAGCAGGAACGACAGGGGGCGGGCCTATGGCTACACCTTC.

This chain joins TRBV5-6 and TRBJ1-1, with a possible D match to TRBD1 (6 bases). The V end was cut by 0 bases, the J end by 4 bases, with 10 bases between. The CDR3 has 14 residues. CDR1 and CDR2 (germline): SGHDT, YYEEEE. The CDR3 DNA reads TGTGCCAGCAGCTTGGACACAGGGAGCACTGAAGCTTTCTTT. Encoded protein: CASSLDTGSTEAFF.

The table lists this clone with a count of one. This rearrangement joins TRBV18 to TRBJ2-6, with D possibly being TRBD1 (5 bases). CDR3 length: 15 amino acids. Per the germline V gene, CDR1 is KGHSH and CDR2 is LQKENI. Trimming took off 4 bases at V and 2 bases at J, with 9 bases between the two ends. CDR3 region: CASSQGNAGANVLTF. The CDR3 bases are TGTGCCAGCTCACAGGGGAACGCTGGGGCCAACGTCCTGACTTTC.

The rearrangement links TRBV28 to TRBJ1-5; 8 bases map to TRBD1. The germline CDR1 and CDR2 sequences are MDHEN and SYDVKM. This CDR3 has 16 residues. After removal of 5 bases from V and 2 bases from J, the junction contained 8 bases not matched to a gene. In DNA form, the CDR3 reads TGTGCCAGCAGTCCCAGGGGGCAGGGTGGCAATCAGCCCCAGCATTTT. This translates into CASSPRGQGGNQPQHF.